The T cell receptor (beta chain) described here comes from a study of early T cells in non-severe SARS-CoV-2 infection. Looking at the study overall: Whole-blood bulk RNA, unsorted, was sequenced, and chains were unpaired.

TCRdb processed the 5' RACE reads anew with MiXCR; each CDR3 protein has one entry. The top ten hold 15% to 19% of the sample, which has 65,000 to 95,000 distinct CDR3 sequences, approximately 12% seen once. V was clipped by 1 base and J by 3 bases, with 13 bases between them. The CDR3 sequence is 15 residues long. Germline V gene sequence: CDR1 SGHVS, CDR2 FNYEAQ. The clonotype originates from an adult who was a healthcare worker with PCR-confirmed SARS-CoV-2 infection or an uninfected control (not recorded which). The donor label of this sample is uncertain. The sample consisted of whole blood, taken at baseline. The chain couples TRBV7-6 to TRBJ2-7; D is tentatively TRBD1 or TRBD2 (5 bases each). The CDR3 DNA reads TGTGCCAGCAGCTTAGGGTACGGGACCGACTACGAGCAGTACTTC. Translated, it gives CASSLGYGTDYEQYF.